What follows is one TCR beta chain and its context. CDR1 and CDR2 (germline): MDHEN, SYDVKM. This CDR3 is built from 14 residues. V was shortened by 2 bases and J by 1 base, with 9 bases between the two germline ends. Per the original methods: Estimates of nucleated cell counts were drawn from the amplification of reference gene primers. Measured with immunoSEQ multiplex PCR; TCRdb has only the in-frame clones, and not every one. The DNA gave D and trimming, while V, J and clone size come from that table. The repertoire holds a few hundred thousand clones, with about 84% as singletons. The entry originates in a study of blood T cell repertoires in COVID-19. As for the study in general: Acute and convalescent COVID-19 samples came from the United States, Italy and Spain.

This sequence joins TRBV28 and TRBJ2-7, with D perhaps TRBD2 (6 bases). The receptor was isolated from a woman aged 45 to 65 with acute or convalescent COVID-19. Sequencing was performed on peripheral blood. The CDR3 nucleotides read TGTGCCAGCAGTTTAGTGGCGGGGTCCTACGAGCAGTACTTC. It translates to CASSLVAGSYEQYF.